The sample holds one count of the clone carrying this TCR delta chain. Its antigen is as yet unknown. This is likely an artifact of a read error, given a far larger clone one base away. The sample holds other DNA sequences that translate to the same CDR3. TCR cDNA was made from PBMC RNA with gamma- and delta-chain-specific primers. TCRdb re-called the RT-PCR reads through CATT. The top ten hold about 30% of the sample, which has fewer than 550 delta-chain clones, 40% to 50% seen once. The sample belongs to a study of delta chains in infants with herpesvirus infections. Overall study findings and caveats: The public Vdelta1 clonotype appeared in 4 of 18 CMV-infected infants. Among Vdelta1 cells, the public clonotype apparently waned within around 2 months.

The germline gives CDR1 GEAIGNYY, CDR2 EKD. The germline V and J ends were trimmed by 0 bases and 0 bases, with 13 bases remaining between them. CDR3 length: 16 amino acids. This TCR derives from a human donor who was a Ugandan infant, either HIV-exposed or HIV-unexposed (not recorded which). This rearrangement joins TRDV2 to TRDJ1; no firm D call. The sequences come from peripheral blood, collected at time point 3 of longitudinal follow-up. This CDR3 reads CACDTAGGPYTDKLIF. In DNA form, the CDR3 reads TGTGCCTGTGACACCGCCGGTGGACCCTACACCGATAAACTCATCTTT.